This T cell receptor (beta chain) emerged from a study of T cell responses to AZD1222 COVID-19 vaccine. Assay used: immunoSEQ multiplex PCR; TCRdb lists only in-frame clones, some missing. Of 130,000 or so clones in the sample, just under 95% are singletons; the top ten hold around 7%. The study's findings and limits: Breadth and depth of Spike-specific TCRs rose after two AZD1222 doses.

As regards this clone: Its antigen is currently unknown. The germline gene is not matched at one end of the junction; a read error may be the cause.

The CDR3 has 9 amino acids. CDR1 and CDR2 (germline): MGHDK, SYGVNS. The material sequenced was peripheral blood, taken on day 0 of AZD1222 vaccination. The receptor comes from an adult in good health. This chain joins TRBV25-1 and TRBJ1-2; D may be TRBD1 (6 bases). DNA for the CDR3: TGTGCCAACCCATGGGGGGCCCACTTC. Its translation is CANPWGAHF.